This is a list of T cell receptor beta chains from one sample in a study of T cells in Graves' hyperthyroidism and ophthalmopathy. TCRdb ran MiXCR on the multiplex PCR reads and lists one entry per CDR3 protein. The repertoire holds hundreds of thousands of distinct CDR3 sequences, with less than 30% as singletons. The sequenced sample consisted of blood. The receptors originated from a man aged 35-49 years with Graves' hyperthyroidism that later progressed to Graves' ophthalmopathy. The CDR3 runs from the conserved cysteine through the conserved F or W. D genes are given only for firm matches. Clone size is stated in some rows and not others, as once, few, many or a class when expanded.

J gene,V gene,clone size,D gene,CDR3 DNA,CDR3 protein
TRBJ2-5,TRBV6-5,few,TRBD2,TGTGCTAGCAGTTACTCGAGAACGGGAGGGCCTGAGACCCAGTACTTC,CASSYSRTGGPETQYF
TRBJ2-7,TRBV6-5,many,NA,TGTGCCAGCAGTTATAATACAGATTCCTACGAGCAGTACTTC,CASSYNTDSYEQYF
TRBJ2-2,TRBV7-2,many,NA,TGTGCCAGCAGCCCGGACCGGTACACCGGGGAGCTGTTTTTT,CASSPDRYTGELFF
TRBJ2-5,TRBV28,NA,NA,TGTGCCAGCAGTTCCCCAGGGGATTGGGAGACCCAGTACTTC,CASSSPGDWETQYF
TRBJ2-2,TRBV7-8,many,NA,TGTGCCAGCAGCTTTGTGGTCAGCGTCTTGAACACCGGGGAGCTGTTTTTT,CASSFVVSVLNTGELFF
TRBJ1-2,TRBV27,NA,NA,TGTGCCAGCAGTTTATCAGCAGCAGCTAACTATGGCTACACCTTC,CASSLSAAANYGYTF
TRBJ2-7,TRBV27,many,TRBD1,TGTGCCAGCAGTTTAGTGCAGGGGGCCGTAGCCTACGAGCAGTACTTC,CASSLVQGAVAYEQYF
TRBJ2-7,TRBV7-6,once,TRBD1,TGTGCCAGCAGCTTAGAAGGGACAGGGGCCTACGAGCAGTACTTC,CASSLEGTGAYEQYF
TRBJ2-7,TRBV5-1,many,NA,TGCGCCAGCAGCTTAGGAGGACGGAGGCGGATCTACGAGCAGTACTTC,CASSLGGRRRIYEQYF
TRBJ2-5,TRBV2,NA,NA,TGTGCCAGCAGGGCCCTCGATGGGACCCAGTACTTC,CASRALDGTQYF
TRBJ1-1,TRBV10-3,many,NA,TGTGCCATCAGTGAAGGGGAACGAAACACTGAAGCTTTCTTT,CAISEGERNTEAFF
TRBJ2-5,TRBV28,many,NA,TGTGCCAGCAGTTTACTCTCAGGGAGCGAAGAGACCCCTTACTTC,CASSLLSGSEETPYF
TRBJ2-1,TRBV24-1,many,NA,TGTGCCACCAGTGACGCAGATTGCAGGGATTTTGGTTCCTACAATGAGCAGTTCTTC,CATSDADCRDFGSYNEQFF
TRBJ2-4,TRBV29-1,many,NA,TGCAGCGTTGTAGAGCGGGCCCGAGCCAAAAACATTCAGTACTTC,CSVVERARAKNIQYF
TRBJ2-5,TRBV18,many,NA,TGTGCCAGCTCACCACGGGTCAGTCAAGAGACCCAGTACTTC,CASSPRVSQETQYF
TRBJ2-7,TRBV30,many,TRBD2,TGTGCCTGGAGAGTCAGCGGGAGCTCTCACGAGCAGTACTTC,CAWRVSGSSHEQYF
TRBJ1-2,TRBV6-5,many,NA,TGTGCCAGCACCGGCGGAAACTATGGCTACACCTTC,CASTGGNYGYTF
TRBJ1-5,TRBV6-2/TRBV6-3,many,TRBD1,TGTGCCAGCAGCCTCGTACAGGGGGTCAATCAGCCCCAGCATTTT,CASSLVQGVNQPQHF
TRBJ2-7,TRBV6-2/TRBV6-3,NA,NA,TGTGCCAGCAGTGAGCAGGGTGGCTACGAGCAGTACTTC,CASSEQGGYEQYF
TRBJ2-7,TRBV11-1,many,TRBD2,TGTGCCAGCAGCCCCCGCGTGGGAGGGGCGTACGAGCAGTACTTC,CASSPRVGGAYEQYF
TRBJ1-5,TRBV18,NA,NA,TGTGCCAGCTCACCACGGTCCGGGAGTAGCAATCAGCCCCAGCATTTT,CASSPRSGSSNQPQHF
TRBJ2-7,TRBV6-7,many,TRBD2,TGTGCCAGCAGTTACTCAGCGGGGGATACCTACGAGCAGTACTTC,CASSYSAGDTYEQYF
TRBJ1-2,TRBV10-3,many,NA,TGTGCCATCAGTGAGTCGGTGGAAAACTATGGCTACACCTTC,CAISESVENYGYTF
TRBJ2-2,TRBV18,many,NA,TGTGCCAGCTCACCCAGTTCCACCGGGGAGCTGTTTTTT,CASSPSSTGELFF
TRBJ2-5,TRBV20-1,NA,TRBD2,TGCAGTGCTCTTAGCGGGAGGTCCCAAGAGACCCAGTACTTC,CSALSGRSQETQYF
TRBJ1-2,TRBV20-1,few,NA,TGCAGTGCCCAAGGCTATAAAACCATCTATGGCTACACCTTC,CSAQGYKTIYGYTF
TRBJ1-2,TRBV15,many,TRBD1,TGTGCCACCAGCGCCCGGACAGGGGGCAAGTATGGCTACACCTTC,CATSARTGGKYGYTF
TRBJ2-2,TRBV10-1,NA,NA,TGCGCCAGCAGGAGGGATATTGGAACCGGGGAGCTGTTTTTT,CASRRDIGTGELFF
TRBJ1-5,TRBV20-1,NA,TRBD1,TGCAGTGCTAACAGGGGGAATCAGCCCCAGCATTTT,CSANRGNQPQHF
TRBJ1-1,TRBV19,many,TRBD1,TGTGCCAGTAGTATTCGACAGGGGTACACTGAAGCTTTCTTT,CASSIRQGYTEAFF
TRBJ1-5,TRBV6-1,NA,TRBD1,TGTGCCAGCAGTACAGAACAGGGGATCAATCAGCCCCAGCATTTT,CASSTEQGINQPQHF
TRBJ2-7,TRBV6-1,many,TRBD2,TGTGCCAGCAGTGAGGGACTAGCGGGAGTAAGGTACGAGCAGTACTTC,CASSEGLAGVRYEQYF
TRBJ2-7,TRBV2,NA,TRBD2,TGTGCCAGCAGACCCGGGGGGGCCTCCTACGAGCAGTACTTC,CASRPGGASYEQYF
TRBJ1-2,TRBV12-3/TRBV12-4,NA,NA,TGTGCCAGCAGTTTAACGGGGGCGGTGAGCTACACCTTC,CASSLTGAVSYTF
TRBJ1-5,TRBV20-1,many,NA,TGCAGTGCTAGTTACCCACCGGGTCAGCCCCAGCATTTT,CSASYPPGQPQHF
TRBJ1-2,TRBV20-1,many,NA,TGCAGTGCTAGCGGGGAGTTCTATGGCTACACCTTC,CSASGEFYGYTF
TRBJ2-3,TRBV7-2,NA,NA,TGTGCCAGCAGCTTAGCCAGACTAGATACGCAGTATTTT,CASSLARLDTQYF
TRBJ1-5,TRBV6-5,NA,NA,TGTGCCAGCAGTTATACAGAAAATCAGCCCCAGCATTTT,CASSYTENQPQHF
TRBJ2-5,TRBV27,many,NA,TGTGCCAGCAGTCTACGAGGAGGCCCAACGTACCAAGAGACCCAGTACTTC,CASSLRGGPTYQETQYF
TRBJ1-2,TRBV29-1,many,NA,TGCAGCGTTGAAAAGCGATCAGGGTATAACTATGGCTACACCTTC,CSVEKRSGYNYGYTF